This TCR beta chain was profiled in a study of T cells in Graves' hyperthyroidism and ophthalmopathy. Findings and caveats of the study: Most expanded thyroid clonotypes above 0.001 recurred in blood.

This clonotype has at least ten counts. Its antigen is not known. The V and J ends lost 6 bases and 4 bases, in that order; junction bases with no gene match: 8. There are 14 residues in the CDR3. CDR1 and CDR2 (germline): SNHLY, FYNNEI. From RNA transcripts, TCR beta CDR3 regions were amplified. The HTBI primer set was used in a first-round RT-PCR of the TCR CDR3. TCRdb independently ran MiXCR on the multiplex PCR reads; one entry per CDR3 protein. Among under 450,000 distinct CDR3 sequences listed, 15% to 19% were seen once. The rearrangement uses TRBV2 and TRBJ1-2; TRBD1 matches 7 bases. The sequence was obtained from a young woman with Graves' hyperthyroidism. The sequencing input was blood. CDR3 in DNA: TGTGCCAGCAGGGGGGACAGTTCCCGCTATGGCTACACCTTC. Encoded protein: CASRGDSSRYGYTF.